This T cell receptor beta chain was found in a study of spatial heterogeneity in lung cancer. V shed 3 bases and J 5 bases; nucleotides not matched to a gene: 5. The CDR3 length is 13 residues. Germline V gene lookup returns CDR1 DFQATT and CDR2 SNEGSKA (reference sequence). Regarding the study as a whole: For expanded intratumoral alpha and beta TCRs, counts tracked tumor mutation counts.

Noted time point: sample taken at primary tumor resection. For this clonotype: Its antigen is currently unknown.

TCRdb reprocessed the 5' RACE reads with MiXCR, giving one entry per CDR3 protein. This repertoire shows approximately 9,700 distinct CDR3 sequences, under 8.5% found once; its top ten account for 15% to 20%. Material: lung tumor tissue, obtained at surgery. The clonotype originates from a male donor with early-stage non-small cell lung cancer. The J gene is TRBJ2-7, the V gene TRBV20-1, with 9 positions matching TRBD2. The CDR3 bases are TGCAGTGCTAGTCTAGCGGGGTCTCACGAGCAGTACTTC. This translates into CSASLAGSHEQYF.